These 31 T cell receptor beta chains share one sample of origin, sequenced in a study of beta chain features in type 1 diabetes. As every portion of the isolated RNA was reverse transcribed, the sequencing read expressed TCRB transcripts. Using immunoSEQ multiplex PCR, the repertoire was profiled, and TCRdb retains in-frame clones only, with some absent. Of 200,000 to 300,000 clones in the sample, roughly two thirds are singletons; the top ten hold 0.053%. The specimen was naive CD4+ T cells from blood. These receptors came from a man in his thirties or forties in good health.

On this clone: Other DNA variants within this sample encode the same CDR3. This chain connects TRBV4-3 to TRBJ2-3; perhaps TRBD2 as D (5 bases). Looked up from germline, CDR1 is LGHNA and CDR2 is YSLEER. The CDR3 length is 14 residues. The germline V and J ends were trimmed by 0 bases and 3 bases, with 7 bases remaining between them. CDR3 nucleotides: TGCGCCAGCAGCCAAGACCTAGCTACAGATACGCAGTATTTT. Encoded protein: CASSQDLATDTQYF.

This clone was seen just once. This CDR3 is CASSTRTSGGSGELFF. The CDR3 DNA sequence: TGTGCCAGCAGCACCCGGACTAGCGGGGGTTCCGGGGAGCTGTTTTTT. The J gene is TRBJ2-2, the V gene TRBV9; 13 bases fit TRBD2. The CDR3 loop spans 16 amino acids. In germline, CDR1 is SGDLS, CDR2 YYNGEE. Trimming cost V 4 bases and J 6 bases; bases outside gene matches: 6.

Only one count was recorded for this clone. This chain connects TRBV30 to TRBJ1-5, with unresolved D. The germline gives CDR1 GTSNPN, CDR2 SVGIG (reference sequence). CDR3 length: 13 residues. The V and J ends lost 0 bases and 4 bases respectively, with 7 bases between them. The CDR3 nucleotides read TGTGCCTGGAGTGTAACCCGTAATCAGCCCCAGCATTTT. Amino acid sequence: CAWSVTRNQPQHF.

The chain carries TRBV6-5 and TRBJ2-5; 10 bases fit TRBD2. The J segment lost 6 bases and the V segment lost 0 bases, leaving 7 bases of the junction unmatched. CDR3 length: 16 residues. From germline, CDR1 is MNHEY and CDR2 SVGAGI. As DNA, the CDR3 is TGTGCCAGCAGTTACTCGTTAAGCGGGAGGGCCCAGACCCAGTACTTC. Amino acids: CASSYSLSGRAQTQYF.

The chain couples TRBV13 to TRBJ1-6; D is undetermined. V lost 2 bases to trimming and J lost 3 bases, with 17 bases between them. This CDR3 comprises 18 residues. Germline CDR1 and CDR2: PRHDT and FYEKMQ (reference sequence). DNA for the CDR3: TGTGCCAGCAGCTTACGGAAAGGGTCAAGCCTCTATAATTCACCCCTCCACTTT. As protein: CASSLRKGSSLYNSPLHF.

The genes are TRBV7-2 and TRBJ2-1, with D unresolved. Per the germline V gene, CDR1 is SGHTA and CDR2 is FQGNSA. The CDR3 is made up of 13 amino acids. Trimming stripped 5 bases from V and 7 bases from J, with 12 bases between. As DNA, the CDR3 is TGTGCCAGCAGCGATCAGTTGTGGAATGAGCAGTTCTTC. Amino acids: CASSDQLWNEQFF.

This chain connects TRBV5-1 to TRBJ2-5; D is unclear. Germline loops: CDR1 SGHRS, CDR2 YFSETQ. V was trimmed by 6 bases and J by 0 bases, leaving 12 bases between them. The CDR3 extends over 14 amino acids. This CDR3 is CASKPEQYQETQYF. The CDR3 nucleotides read TGCGCCAGCAAACCCGAACAGTACCAAGAGACCCAGTACTTC. Based on the CDR3 plus reference TRBV5-1 and TRBJ2-5, the full variable domain is KAGVTQTPRYLIKTRGQQVTLSCSPISGHRSVSWYQQTPGQGLQFLFEYFSETQRNKGNFPGRFSGRQFSNSRSEMNVSTLELGDSALYLCASKPEQYQETQYFGPGTRLLVL.

The rearrangement links TRBV15 to TRBJ2-7; maybe TRBD2 (5 bases). Germline loops: CDR1 LNHNV, CDR2 YYDKDF (reference sequence). This CDR3 is 14 amino acids long. V lost 5 bases and J lost 0, with 11 bases in between. CDR3 amino acids: CATSPRDSSYEQYF. The CDR3 bases are TGTGCCACCAGCCCCCGGGATTCCTCCTACGAGCAGTACTTC. The whole variable domain, remainder taken from reference TRBV15 and TRBJ2-7, is DAMVIQNPRYQVTQFGKPVTLSCSQTLNHNVMYWYQQKSSQAPKLLFHYYDKDFNNEADTPDNFQSRRPNTSFCFLDIRSPGLGDTAMYLCATSPRDSSYEQYFGPGTRLTVT.

In its sample, this clone was seen once. The genes are TRBV30 and TRBJ2-7, with 7 nucleotides matching TRBD1. The junction had 4 bases not matched to a gene; V was cut back by 2 bases and J by 3 bases. This CDR3 is built from 13 residues. Germline CDR1 is GTSNPN and CDR2 is SVGIG (reference sequence). The CDR3 DNA follows: TGTGCCTGGAGTAGGGACAGCAACTACGAGCAGTACTTC. Translating it yields CAWSRDSNYEQYF.

V and J are TRBV15 and TRBJ1-1; D gene ambiguous. The germline V gene has CDR1 LNHNV and CDR2 YYDKDF (reference sequence). The CDR3 runs 12 residues. The V gene lost 0 bases and the J gene lost 6 bases, with 5 bases spanning the gap. The CDR3 sequence: CATSRDAPEAFF. The DNA of the CDR3 is TGTGCCACCAGCAGAGATGCTCCTGAAGCTTTCTTT.

CDR3 residues: CASSFGTSGSRTDTQYF. CDR3 in DNA: TGCGCCAGCAGCTTTGGGACTAGCGGTTCTCGCACAGATACGCAGTATTTT. The chain employs TRBV5-1 and TRBJ2-3; 11 bases match TRBD2. The CDR3 extends over 17 amino acids. Unmatched junction bases numbered 6, after V lost 2 bases and J lost 1 base. Germline V gene sequence: CDR1 SGHRS, CDR2 YFSETQ.

This clone was seen more than once but under ten times. The V and J genes are TRBV29-1 and TRBJ2-2, with D tentatively TRBD1 (5 bases). Germline CDR1 reads SQVTM; CDR2 reads ANQGSEA. The length of the CDR3 is 14 residues. V lost 6 bases and J 2 bases, leaving 13 bases between the germline ends. CDR3 amino acids: CSVLWGPNTGELFF. In DNA, the CDR3 is TGCAGCGTCCTATGGGGCCCCAACACCGGGGAGCTGTTTTTT.

This chain joins TRBV30 and TRBJ2-6; TRBD2 is a possible D gene (5 bases). V lost 4 bases, J lost 0 bases, and 16 bases lay in between. The germline gives CDR1 GTSNPN, CDR2 SVGIG (reference sequence). This CDR3 has 17 residues. The CDR3 region is CAWTPGGAFSGANVLTF. CDR3 nucleotide sequence: TGTGCCTGGACTCCTGGAGGAGCTTTCTCTGGGGCCAACGTCCTGACTTTC.

The chain is built from TRBV9 and TRBJ2-3, with D hard to call. Germline CDR1 reads SGDLS; CDR2 reads YYNGEE. Between the trimmed V and J ends, which lost 3 bases and 2 bases, there was a span of 13 bases. The CDR3 runs to 15 residues. CDR3 nucleotide sequence: TGTGCCAGCAGCGCCCGAGGAGTTACCACAGATACGCAGTATTTT. Translated: CASSARGVTTDTQYF.

This clone was picked up a small number of times. The gene calls are TRBV23-1 and TRBJ2-3, with D uncertain. TRBV23-1 is filed as an ORF, its function uncertain. Trimming cost V 1 base and J 4 bases, with 18 bases left between them. The CDR3 is 17 residues long. CDR3 DNA: TGCGCCAGCAGTCAATGCGGCAGTCCGGCTAGTGCAGATACGCAGTATTTT. Residues: CASSQCGSPASADTQYF.

The chain uses TRBV7-2 and TRBJ2-7; 7 bases are shared with TRBD1. The CDR3 totals 14 residues. Germline V gene lookup returns CDR1 SGHTA and CDR2 FQGNSA. Trimming at V came to 5 bases and at J to 2 bases, leaving 6 bases not matched to a gene. This CDR3 reads CASSRSDRTYEQYF. CDR3 bases: TGTGCCAGCAGCCGATCGGACAGGACCTACGAGCAGTACTTC.

J is TRBJ2-4 and V is TRBV19, with a weak D call TRBD2 (5 bases). The germline V gene encodes CDR1 LNHDA and CDR2 SQIVND (reference sequence). The CDR3 extends over 14 amino acids. V was clipped by 6 bases and J by 1 base, with 10 bases between them. For the CDR3, the DNA is TGTGCCAGTAGCCCCCAGCGGGCCAAAAACATTCAGTACTTC. Translating gives CASSPQRAKNIQYF. The variable domain in full, with the rest retrieved from reference TRBV19 and TRBJ2-4, is DGGITQSPKYLFRKEGQNVTLSCEQNLNHDAMYWYRQDPGQGLRLIYYSQIVNDFQKGDIAEGYSVSREKKESFPLTVTSAQKNPTAFYLCASSPQRAKNIQYFGAGTRLSVL.

This clone is a singleton in its sample. The gene calls are TRBV13 and TRBJ2-3; tentatively, D is TRBD2 (5 bases). The CDR3 consists of 14 residues. CDR1 PRHDT and CDR2 FYEKMQ come from the germline V gene (reference sequence). V lost 0 bases, J lost 4 bases, and 8 bases lay in between. The chain's CDR3 is CASSLGLVSDTQYF. The DNA of the CDR3 is TGTGCCAGCAGCTTAGGACTAGTATCAGATACGCAGTATTTT.

The chain is built from TRBV25-1 and TRBJ2-7; possible D gene TRBD1, 6 bases. This CDR3 spans 13 amino acids. Trimming took off 6 bases at V and 4 bases at J, with 13 bases between the two ends. CDR1 and CDR2 from the germline V gene are MGHDK and SYGVNS. The CDR3 reads CASSSTGLYEQYF. DNA of the CDR3: TGTGCCAGCAGCTCGACAGGTCTGTACGAGCAGTACTTC.

This clone is a singleton in its sample. The V gene is TRBV4-1, the J gene TRBJ2-1, with 9 bases that match TRBD2. CDR1 is MGHRA, CDR2 YSYEKL, per germline. The CDR3 is 16 residues long. The J segment lost 8 bases and the V segment lost 1 base, leaving 9 bases of the junction unmatched. CDR3 residues: CASSQVASGEVDEQFF. CDR3 in DNA: TGCGCCAGCAGCCAAGTCGCTAGCGGGGAGGTCGATGAGCAGTTCTTC.

This clone was counted a few times. V is TRBV30 and J is TRBJ1-1; D may be TRBD1 (5 bases). Germline V CDR1 and CDR2: GTSNPN, SVGIG (reference sequence). V was pared by 3 bases and J by 1 base, with 18 bases between. The CDR3 has 16 amino acids. DNA of the CDR3: TGTGCCTGGAGGTCCGGGACCCGGGTCGGGAACACTGAAGCTTTCTTT. It translates to CAWRSGTRVGNTEAFF.

This sequence joins TRBV29-1 and TRBJ2-3, with 7 positions matching TRBD2. The CDR3 consists of 13 residues. CDR1 and CDR2 from the germline V gene are SQVTM and ANQGSEA. J was trimmed by 4 bases and V by 6 bases; bases with no gene match: 7. Here the CDR3 reads CSVVGRAADTQYF. The CDR3 DNA reads as TGCAGCGTCGTGGGGAGGGCAGCAGATACGCAGTATTTT.

CDR3 in DNA: TGCGCCAGCAGCTCGACTAGCGGGAGAGAAGTGACCCAGTACTTC. The encoded protein is CASSSTSGREVTQYF. The chain has TRBV5-1 and TRBJ2-5; 12 nucleotides align to TRBD2. The germline CDR1 and CDR2 sequences are SGHRS and YFSETQ. The V segment lost 3 bases and the J segment 7 bases; nucleotides outside the gene matches: 7. This CDR3 is 15 amino acids long.

The CDR3 is CANLRPNTNEQYF. CDR3 nucleotide sequence: TGTGCCAACCTCCGTCCCAACACCAACGAGCAGTACTTC. This chain connects TRBV6-5 to TRBJ2-7, with D unclear. The CDR3 has 13 amino acids. The germline CDR1 and CDR2 sequences are MNHEY and SVGAGI. V lost 10 bases and J lost 5, with 18 bases in between.

This clone appeared once. The chain combines TRBV5-1 with TRBJ2-3, with D unresolved. The V and J ends lost 0 bases and 1 base respectively, with 3 bases between them. Germline CDR1 is SGHRS and CDR2 is YFSETQ. The CDR3 covers 13 residues. The CDR3 sequence is CASSLGGTDTQYF. CDR3 coding DNA: TGCGCCAGCAGCTTGGGAGGCACAGATACGCAGTATTTT.

The sample holds one count of this clone. This chain joins TRBV19 and TRBJ2-5; D assignment may be TRBD1 or TRBD2 (6 bases each). The CDR3 runs to 14 residues. Germline V CDR1 and CDR2: LNHDA, SQIVND (reference sequence). V lost 3 bases, J lost 0 bases, and 8 bases lay in between. DNA of the CDR3: TGTGCCAGTAGTATGGGGGGCTACCAAGAGACCCAGTACTTC. Its translation: CASSMGGYQETQYF.

The chain recombines TRBV25-1 with TRBJ2-5; D possibly corresponds to TRBD1 (6 bases). Germline V gene data show CDR1 as MGHDK and CDR2 as SYGVNS. The CDR3 is made up of 13 amino acids. V was pared by 5 bases and J by 5 bases, with 12 bases between. CDR3 DNA sequence: TGTGCCAGCAGTTCACACAGGGAGGAGACCCAGTACTTC. This translates into CASSSHREETQYF.

This clone was seen just once. In DNA, the CDR3 is TGTGCCAGTAGTAGGAAGGCGAACACTGAAGCTTTCTTT. Its protein is CASSRKANTEAFF. V is TRBV19 and J is TRBJ1-1; D uncertain. Germline CDR1 is LNHDA and CDR2 is SQIVND (reference sequence). This CDR3 contains 13 residues. V shed 4 bases and J shed 1 base, with 7 bases lying between them.

The count of this clone is one. The chain uses TRBV7-9 and TRBJ2-3; D gene unclear. V lost 5 bases and J 2 bases, leaving 23 bases between the germline ends. This CDR3 region has 18 residues. From germline, CDR1 is SEHNR and CDR2 FQNEAQ (reference sequence). The CDR3 DNA reads as TGTGCCAGCAGCCTAGGAGCACTAACCGGACGGCACACAGATACGCAGTATTTT. Translating gives CASSLGALTGRHTDTQYF.

The chain uses TRBV7-9 and TRBJ1-2, with D unclear. Deletions cut 5 bases from V and 8 bases from J, with 9 bases between. Per the germline V gene, CDR1 is SEHNR and CDR2 is FQNEAQ (reference sequence). CDR3 length equals 11 residues. CDR3 amino acids: CASSPVLGYTF. In DNA form, the CDR3 reads TGTGCCAGCAGCCCAGTCCTGGGCTACACCTTC.

The rearrangement links TRBV23-1 to TRBJ1-2; D not certain. TRBV23-1 is an ORF for which the function is uncertain. Trimming stripped 1 base from V and 8 bases from J, with 14 bases between. CDR3 length: 14 residues. DNA of the CDR3: TGCGCCAGCAGTCAATATAAAAGCCTCTTAGGCTACACCTTC. Its protein is CASSQYKSLLGYTF.